What follows are 16 T cell receptor beta chains derived from one specimen sequenced in a study of OX40 agonist ivuxolimab in advanced cancers. Libraries were prepared by immunoSEQ multiplex PCR; TCRdb keeps only in-frame clonotypes and omits some of them. The sample comprises some 79,000 clones, roughly nine tenths of which are singletons, and roughly 0.44% rests with the top ten. This material consisted of CD4+ or CD8+ T cells sorted from blood, taken in a trial of the OX40 agonist ivuxolimab. Receptors were obtained from an adult with an advanced solid tumor such as melanoma, head and neck, liver or kidney cancer.

The chain employs TRBV6-5 and TRBJ1-2; tentatively, D is TRBD1 (6 bases). This CDR3 spans 14 amino acids. Trimming stripped 5 bases from V and 1 base from J, with 11 bases between. The germline gives CDR1 MNHEY, CDR2 SVGAGI. CDR3 in amino acids: CASSPGTNNYGYTF. The CDR3, as DNA: TGTGCCAGCAGTCCCGGGACAAATAACTATGGCTACACCTTC.

The rearrangement links TRBV10-1 to TRBJ2-5; D unresolved. V was pared by 5 bases and J by 0 bases, with 7 bases between. This CDR3 spans 13 amino acids. Per the germline V gene, CDR1 is WNHNN and CDR2 is SYGVQD (reference sequence). CDR3: CASSRGDQETQYF. The CDR3 nucleotides read TGCGCCAGCAGTCGTGGGGACCAAGAGACCCAGTACTTC.

The count of this clone is one. The CDR3 bases are TGTGCCAGCAGCGTGGGCAGGGTCTCGAGTAATGAAAAACTGTTTTTT. Its protein product is CASSVGRVSSNEKLFF. The V gene is TRBV5-4, the J gene TRBJ1-4; the D gene is possibly TRBD1 (5 bases). The CDR3 covers 16 residues. Trimming removed 4 bases from V and 4 bases from J, with 17 bases in between. Germline CDR1 and CDR2: SGHNT and YYREEE (reference sequence).

The J gene is TRBJ1-2, the V gene TRBV19; 7 bases map to TRBD1. The CDR3 is 15 residues long. The trim removed 5 bases at V and 3 bases at J, leaving 9 bases unmatched. Germline V gene data show CDR1 as LNHDA and CDR2 as SQIVND (reference sequence). In DNA form, the CDR3 reads TGTGCCAGTAGTTTAGGGGACAGTTCCTACTATGGCTACACCTTC. It specifies CASSLGDSSYYGYTF.

The genes are TRBV2 and TRBJ1-2; D is perhaps TRBD1 (6 bases). The CDR3 is made up of 15 amino acids. The V gene lost 3 bases and the J gene lost 9 bases, with 20 bases spanning the gap. CDR1 SNHLY and CDR2 FYNNEI come from the germline V gene. CDR3 protein: CASSEAKWGLFSYTF. The CDR3 DNA sequence: TGTGCCAGCAGTGAGGCAAAATGGGGGCTATTTAGCTACACCTTC.

The chain joins TRBV10-1 to TRBJ2-5; D may be TRBD1 or TRBD2 (5 bases each). The CDR3 has 18 residues. Trimming cost V 0 bases and J 2 bases, with 19 bases left between them. Germline V gene data show CDR1 as WNHNN and CDR2 as SYGVQD (reference sequence). The CDR3: CASSESVGRITNQETQYF. Here the CDR3 DNA reads TGCGCCAGCAGTGAGTCGGTGGGACGGATCACAAATCAAGAGACCCAGTACTTC.

Concerning this clone itself: A junction end diverges from the germline sequence, so it may reflect a read error. The chain joins TRBV10-3 to TRBJ2-5, with D possibly TRBD1 on 5 matching bases. The CDR3 has 14 residues. CDR1 ENHRY and CDR2 SYGVKD come from the germline V gene. The CDR3 region is CAISESGQQGTQYF. DNA of the CDR3: TGTGCCATCAGTGAGTCGGGGCAGCAAGGGACCCAGTACTTC.

The chain joins TRBV19 to TRBJ2-2; tentative D call: TRBD1 (6 bases). The germline CDR1 and CDR2 sequences are LNHDA and SQIVND (reference sequence). The CDR3 runs 17 residues. V gave up 5 bases and J gave up 0 bases, with 16 bases separating them. DNA for the CDR3: TGTGCCAGTAGTGGACCGGGACACTCTCCGAACACCGGGGAGCTGTTTTTT. It codes for CASSGPGHSPNTGELFF.

This clone has just a few counts. The chain joins TRBV5-1 to TRBJ1-1; no reliable D call. Germline CDR1 and CDR2: SGHRS and YFSETQ. V was shortened by 1 base and J by 8 bases, with 12 bases between the two germline ends. The CDR3 runs 13 residues. The chain's CDR3 is CASSLTQQSEAFF. CDR3 bases: TGCGCCAGCAGCTTGACTCAGCAATCCGAAGCTTTCTTT.

This chain connects TRBV30 to TRBJ1-4; D perhaps matches TRBD1 (6 bases). This CDR3 has 10 amino acids. The germline V gene encodes CDR1 GTSNPN and CDR2 SVGIG (reference sequence). V was clipped by 4 bases and J by 12 bases, with 9 bases between them. The chain's CDR3 is CAWKQGQLFF. The CDR3 DNA follows: TGTGCCTGGAAACAGGGTCAACTGTTTTTT. The full variable domain, in which reference TRBV30 and TRBJ1-4 provide the parts outside the CDR3, is SQTIHQWPATLVQPVGSPLSLECTVEGTSNPNLYWYRQAAGRGLQLLFYSVGIGQISSEVPQNLSASRPQDRQFILSSKKLLLSDSGFYLCAWKQGQLFFGSGTQLSVL.

The chain links TRBV10-3 to TRBJ1-5; D is undetermined. Germline V gene lookup returns CDR1 ENHRY and CDR2 SYGVKD. V was pared by 0 bases and J by 3 bases, with 6 bases between. The CDR3 totals 14 residues. CDR3 sequence (DNA): TGTGCCATCAGTGAGTCAGGGTACAATCAGCCCCAGCATTTT. Translating it yields CAISESGYNQPQHF.

Only one count was recorded for this clone. The CDR3 loop is CASSEAGWGTSNNEQFF. For the CDR3, the DNA is TGCGCCAGCAGTGAGGCGGGGTGGGGGACGAGTAACAATGAGCAGTTCTTC. The chain has TRBV10-2 and TRBJ2-1; D might be TRBD2 (6 bases). This CDR3 contains 17 residues. Trimming removed 2 bases at V and 5 bases at J, with 19 bases between. The germline V gene has CDR1 WSHSY and CDR2 SAAADI.

The CDR3 protein is CASSDSTGPQHF. CDR3 sequence (DNA): TGTGCCAGCAGTGACTCGACAGGGCCCCAGCATTTT. This chain connects TRBV6-4 to TRBJ1-5; tentative D call: TRBD1 (6 bases). The CDR3 has 12 residues. CDR1 MRHNA and CDR2 SNTAGT come from the germline V gene. Trimming cost V 0 bases and J 9 bases, with 6 bases left between them.

The chain joins TRBV25-1 to TRBJ1-2; perhaps TRBD1 as D (6 bases). CDR3 length: 14 amino acids. From germline, CDR1 is MGHDK and CDR2 SYGVNS. V was cut by 5 bases and J by 2 bases, with 12 bases left in between. CDR3 loop: CASSLRTGNYGYTF. The CDR3 DNA sequence: TGTGCCAGCAGTCTGAGAACAGGGAACTATGGCTACACCTTC.

The V call is TRBV9, the J call TRBJ2-1; 10 bases fit TRBD2. Germline V gives CDR1 SGDLS, CDR2 YYNGEE. The CDR3 extends over 16 amino acids. V was pared by 1 base and J by 7 bases, with 8 bases of the junction left unmatched. CDR3 sequence: CASSVSGRALGNEQFF. CDR3 coding DNA: TGTGCCAGCAGCGTAAGCGGGAGGGCCCTCGGGAATGAGCAGTTCTTC. The entire variable domain, with the rest obtained from reference TRBV9 and TRBJ2-1, is as follows: DSGVTQTPKHLITATGQRVTLRCSPRSGDLSVYWYQQSLDQGLQFLIQYYNGEERAKGNILERFSAQQFPDLHSELNLSSLELGDSALYFCASSVSGRALGNEQFFGPGTRLTVL.

Note on this clone: The same CDR3 arises from other DNA sequences in this sample as well. The chain combines TRBV7-9 with TRBJ2-3, with D uncertain. V was pared by 1 base and J by 3 bases, with 11 bases between. CDR1 and CDR2 from the germline V gene are SEHNR and FQNEAQ (reference sequence). The CDR3 loop spans 15 amino acids. In DNA form, the CDR3 reads TGTGCCAGCAGCTTAGGCGCAGGCCCGACAGATACGCAGTATTTT. Encoded protein: CASSLGAGPTDTQYF.